This T cell receptor beta chain was obtained from a study of tumour-infiltrating T cells in Burkitt lymphoma. At the level of the study: Productive clonality predicted overall and progression-free survival.

This CDR3 region has 15 residues. J was trimmed by 8 bases and V by 4 bases; bases with no gene match: 5. Germline CDR1 SGHAT, CDR2 FQNNGV. Profiling relied on immunoSEQ multiplex PCR, and the TCRdb table lists in-frame clones only, not all of them. The sample has about 4,400 clones, under 90% seen once. The table lists this clone with a count of one. Sequencing input: tumor tissue. The rearrangement joins TRBV11-2 to TRBJ2-1, with TRBD2 identical over 13 bases. The TCR sequence derives from a human donor with diffuse large B-cell lymphoma. Some clones in this sample may be carry-over from other donors' samples. CDR3 nucleotide sequence: TGTGCCAGCAGCTCCCCCGGACTAGCGGGAGATGAGCAGTTCTTC. This sequence encodes CASSSPGLAGDEQFF.